Below are 25 T cell receptor beta chains sequenced from a single sample in a study of shared clonotypes between healthy human individuals. The method was immunoSEQ multiplex PCR; TCRdb's version includes in-frame clones alone and lacks a portion of them. This table has about 1.1 million clones, around 78% appearing once. The specimen sequenced was memory CD4+ T cells from PBMCs. Subset meaning: CD45RA-negative fraction. These receptors were taken from a man between 18 and 29 years old in good health. Some clones in this sample may be carry-over from other donors' samples.

This clone has just a few counts. The genes are TRBV7-9 and TRBJ2-3; tentative D call: TRBD1 (6 bases). In germline, CDR1 is SEHNR, CDR2 FQNEAQ (reference sequence). V lost 5 bases and J lost 2, with 14 bases in between. This CDR3 has 15 residues. CDR3 coding DNA: TGTGCCAGCAGCCTCGGACAGTCCCCCACAGATACGCAGTATTTT. This gives the protein CASSLGQSPTDTQYF.

V and J are TRBV9 and TRBJ2-2, with 10 bases identical to TRBD2. V shed 3 bases, J shed 1 base, and the junction held 6 bases outside the gene matches. CDR1 is SGDLS, CDR2 YYNGEE, per germline. The CDR3 totals 17 residues. The CDR3 sequence is CASSDRTSGWNTGELFF. The CDR3 bases are TGTGCCAGCAGCGATCGGACTAGCGGCTGGAACACCGGGGAGCTGTTTTTT.

V usage is TRBV30 and J usage is TRBJ2-5, with unresolved D. V was pared by 3 bases and J by 7 bases, with 21 bases between. The V gene's germline CDR1 is GTSNPN and CDR2 SVGIG (reference sequence). The CDR3 runs to 15 residues. CDR3 protein: CAWRPQRQATRTQYF. In nucleotides, the CDR3 is TGTGCCTGGAGACCCCAAAGGCAGGCCACCAGGACCCAGTACTTC.

This rearrangement joins TRBV7-2 to TRBJ2-5, with D possibly being TRBD2 (8 bases). The CDR3 has 18 amino acids. Germline V CDR1 and CDR2: SGHTA, FQGNSA. V was pared by 5 bases and J by 5 bases, with 27 bases between. CDR3 nucleotide sequence: TGTGCCAGCAGCCCTTCCGGAGGGGGCGGGAGGTTCGGGGAGACCCAGTACTTC. This gives the protein CASSPSGGGGRFGETQYF.

V usage is TRBV2 and J usage is TRBJ2-5; the D is unclear. This CDR3 spans 13 amino acids. Germline V CDR1 and CDR2: SNHLY, FYNNEI. Deletions cut 2 bases from V and 1 base from J, with 5 bases between. In DNA form, the CDR3 reads TGTGCCAGCAGTGAACTCACCCAAGAGACCCAGTACTTC. This translates into CASSELTQETQYF.

The V call is TRBV15, the J call TRBJ2-7; D is undetermined. CDR3 length equals 14 residues. Germline V gives CDR1 LNHNV, CDR2 YYDKDF (reference sequence). The ends were cut back, 1 base at V and 2 bases at J, with 9 bases in the middle. This CDR3 is CATSRGSGPYEQYF. The CDR3 DNA is TGTGCCACCAGCAGAGGCAGTGGACCCTACGAGCAGTACTTC. The variable domain in full, with the rest retrieved from reference TRBV15 and TRBJ2-7, is DAMVIQNPRYQVTQFGKPVTLSCSQTLNHNVMYWYQQKSSQAPKLLFHYYDKDFNNEADTPDNFQSRRPNTSFCFLDIRSPGLGDTAMYLCATSRGSGPYEQYFGPGTRLTVT.

The chain combines TRBV7-2 with TRBJ2-7; D may be TRBD2 (5 bases). V lost 3 bases to trimming and J lost 3 bases, with 15 bases between them. Germline assignment: CDR1 SGHTA and CDR2 FQGNSA. The CDR3 is made up of 15 amino acids. In DNA, the CDR3 is TGTGCCAGCAGCTTCGAGGGCCGGAGGTACTACGAGCAGTACTTC. Amino acids: CASSFEGRRYYEQYF.

CDR3 DNA sequence: TGTGCCAGCTCACCCGATGTTAGGGACCAGCCCCAGCATTTT. Its translation: CASSPDVRDQPQHF. The rearrangement joins TRBV18 to TRBJ1-5, with D possibly TRBD1 on 5 matching bases. CDR3 length: 14 residues. V lost 3 bases and J lost 7, with 13 bases in between. Germline CDR1 KGHSH, CDR2 LQKENI.

In regard to this clone: Distinct nucleotide sequences in the sample also encode this CDR3. This chain links TRBV5-1 with TRBJ2-2; D perhaps matches TRBD1 (5 bases). Germline CDR1 reads SGHRS; CDR2 reads YFSETQ. V gave up 0 bases and J gave up 2 bases, with 8 bases separating them. The CDR3 contains 15 residues. CDR3 nucleotide sequence: TGCGCCAGCAGCTTGGGTCAGGGCAACACCGGGGAGCTGTTTTTT. Its translation: CASSLGQGNTGELFF.

The chain carries TRBV4-3 and TRBJ2-1; perhaps D is TRBD1 or TRBD2 (5 bases each). The length of the CDR3 is 18 residues. Germline V lookup: CDR1 LGHNA, CDR2 YSLEER. V lost 0 bases, J lost 0 bases, and 15 bases lay in between. Here the CDR3 DNA reads TGCGCCAGCAGCCAAGATCTAAACGGGGCTAGCTCCTACAATGAGCAGTTCTTC. This codes for CASSQDLNGASSYNEQFF.

The J gene is TRBJ2-1, the V gene TRBV6-4; possible D gene TRBD2, 5 bases. V was cut by 6 bases and J by 8 bases, with 14 bases left in between. This CDR3 comprises 13 residues. Germline V CDR1 and CDR2: MRHNA, SNTAGT. The CDR3: CASRPPSRDEQFF. CDR3 bases: TGTGCCAGCAGACCCCCTTCGAGGGATGAGCAGTTCTTC.

V usage is TRBV5-1 and J usage is TRBJ1-3, with 7 bases lining up with TRBD1. This CDR3 region has 15 residues. Trimming took 3 bases from V and 0 from J; bases not matched to a gene: 3. Germline V gene lookup returns CDR1 SGHRS and CDR2 YFSETQ. The CDR3 sequence: CASSSGGTSGNTIYF. The CDR3 nucleotides are TGCGCCAGCAGCTCAGGGGGAACCTCTGGAAACACCATATATTTT.

This sequence joins TRBV10-3 and TRBJ1-3; D call uncertain. The CDR3 spans 15 residues. Germline V gives CDR1 ENHRY, CDR2 SYGVKD. The V and J ends lost 2 bases and 4 bases respectively, with 12 bases between them. CDR3: CAISEGPSAGNTIYF. CDR3 nucleotide sequence: TGTGCCATCAGTGAGGGACCGAGCGCCGGAAACACCATATATTTT.

The rearrangement links TRBV18 to TRBJ1-1; perhaps TRBD1 as D (6 bases). Between the trimmed V and J ends, which lost 5 bases and 9 bases, there was a span of 19 bases. This CDR3 spans 14 amino acids. In germline, CDR1 is KGHSH, CDR2 LQKENI. The CDR3: CASSRNRDTSQAFF. The CDR3, as DNA: TGTGCCAGCTCAAGAAACCGGGACACCAGTCAAGCTTTCTTT. Complete variable domain (other parts from reference TRBV18 and TRBJ1-1): NAGVMQNPRHLVRRRGQEARLRCSPMKGHSHVYWYRQLPEEGLKFMVYLQKENIIDESGMPKERFSAEFPKEGPSILRIQQVVRGDSAAYFCASSRNRDTSQAFFGQGTRLTVV.

This clone has just one count. The chain links TRBV10-3 to TRBJ2-7; D is perhaps TRBD2 (6 bases). CDR1 and CDR2 from the germline V gene are ENHRY and SYGVKD. The CDR3 covers 14 residues. V lost 4 bases and J lost 3, with 13 bases in between. CDR3: CAISGIAEFYEQYF. CDR3 in DNA: TGTGCCATCAGTGGGATAGCGGAATTCTACGAGCAGTACTTC.

The chain recombines TRBV5-4 with TRBJ1-2; tentative D call: TRBD1 (5 bases). Germline values: CDR1 SGHNT, CDR2 YYREEE (reference sequence). V lost 2 bases to trimming and J lost 2 bases, with 13 bases between them. The CDR3 runs 15 residues. For the CDR3, the DNA is TGTGCCAGCAGCTTTCGTCGGGACGGAAACTATGGCTACACCTTC. Its translation: CASSFRRDGNYGYTF.

V is TRBV7-8 and J is TRBJ2-7, with D tentatively TRBD2 (5 bases). V lost 5 bases to trimming and J lost 4 bases, with 18 bases between them. The CDR3 covers 15 residues. Per the germline V gene, CDR1 is SGHVS and CDR2 is FQNEAQ. DNA for the CDR3: TGTGCCAGCAGCCCGCTGAGGGCCGGTGGGTACGAGCAGTACTTC. Translating it yields CASSPLRAGGYEQYF.

This clone was detected only once. Other nucleotide sequences from this sample produce the same CDR3. The CDR3 DNA reads TGTGCCAGCAGTTTAAGCGACAGGTCTTATGGCTACACCTTC. Residues: CASSLSDRSYGYTF. The J gene is TRBJ1-2, the V gene TRBV28; TRBD1 might be the D (6 bases). V gave up 2 bases and J gave up 5 bases, with 12 bases separating them. The CDR3 length is 14 residues. Per the germline V gene, CDR1 is MDHEN and CDR2 is SYDVKM.

There are a few counts of this clone. V is TRBV9 and J is TRBJ1-6; unclear D gene. This CDR3 has 14 residues. Trimming took off 4 bases at V and 6 bases at J, with 11 bases between the two ends. Germline V CDR1 and CDR2: SGDLS, YYNGEE. CDR3 DNA sequence: TGTGCCAGCAGCTCCCGACAAGCTAATTCACCCCTCCACTTT. Translating gives CASSSRQANSPLHF. Full variable domain (rest looked up from reference TRBV9 and TRBJ1-6): DSGVTQTPKHLITATGQRVTLRCSPRSGDLSVYWYQQSLDQGLQFLIQYYNGEERAKGNILERFSAQQFPDLHSELNLSSLELGDSALYFCASSSRQANSPLHFGNGTRLTVT.

This chain uses TRBV29-1 with TRBJ1-2; D unclear. Germline V lookup: CDR1 SQVTM, CDR2 ANQGSEA. V lost 4 bases and J lost 8, with 8 bases in between. There are 10 residues in the CDR3. CDR3 DNA sequence: TGCAGCGTTGGGGAATCCGGCTACACCTTC. It translates to CSVGESGYTF. Filled out from reference TRBV29-1 and TRBJ1-2, the complete variable domain reads SAVISQKPSRDICQRGTSLTIQCQVDSQVTMMFWYRQQPGQSLTLIATANQGSEATYESGFVIDKFPISRPNLTFSTLTVSNMSPEDSSIYLCSVGESGYTFGSGTRLTVV.

This rearrangement joins TRBV7-3 to TRBJ2-1, with 11 positions matching TRBD2. The CDR3 runs to 15 residues. The V segment lost 1 base and the J segment 8 bases; nucleotides outside the gene matches: 4. Per the germline V gene, CDR1 is SGHTA and CDR2 is FQGTGA. The CDR3 region is CASSLRGLAGHEQFF. The CDR3 DNA sequence: TGTGCCAGCAGCTTAAGAGGACTAGCGGGCCATGAGCAGTTCTTC. Based on the CDR3 plus reference TRBV7-3 and TRBJ2-1, the full variable domain is GAGVSQTPSNKVTEKGKYVELRCDPISGHTALYWYRQSLGQGPEFLIYFQGTGAADDSGLPNDRFFAVRPEGSVSTLKIQRTERGDSAVYLCASSLRGLAGHEQFFGPGTRLTVL.

The rearrangement joins TRBV30 to TRBJ2-7, with D maybe TRBD1 (5 bases). V was pared by 5 bases and J by 0 bases, with 5 bases between. The CDR3 runs to 11 residues. CDR1 and CDR2 (germline): GTSNPN, SVGIG (reference sequence). The CDR3 nucleotides read TGTGCCTGGGGACACTCCTACGAGCAGTACTTC. The encoded protein is CAWGHSYEQYF.

The V and J genes are TRBV6-5 and TRBJ2-7; no definite D call. With 1 base removed from V and 7 bases from J, the gap between germline ends came to 17 bases. Per germline, CDR1 MNHEY and CDR2 SVGAGI. The CDR3 is 15 amino acids. CDR3 protein: CASSYYDTGRWEQYF. CDR3 DNA: TGTGCCAGCAGTTACTACGACACTGGCCGCTGGGAGCAGTACTTC.

This clone was seen a few times. The chain links TRBV18 to TRBJ2-5; D is uncertain. This CDR3 has 11 amino acids. V was shortened by 3 bases and J by 9 bases, with 8 bases between the two germline ends. Germline CDR1 and CDR2: KGHSH and LQKENI. The CDR3 DNA follows: TGTGCCAGCTCACCCGCAGTGGCCCAGTACTTC. Its translation is CASSPAVAQYF.

The chain is built from TRBV13 and TRBJ2-5; D call uncertain. Germline V gene data show CDR1 as PRHDT and CDR2 as FYEKMQ (reference sequence). CDR3 length equals 13 residues. Trimming pared 5 bases from V and 5 bases from J, leaving 12 bases between. The CDR3 reads CASSTYTEETQYF. In DNA form, the CDR3 reads TGTGCCAGCAGCACGTACACCGAGGAGACCCAGTACTTC.